The sequence of this T cell receptor beta chain was determined in a study of T cell clusters in autoimmune cytopenias. Study-wide findings and caveats: Comparing secondary cytopenia with chronic lymphocytic leukemia showed no cluster-lack signature, apparently masked by lymphoma repertoire. TRB repertoire shifts in secondary cytopenia and chronic lymphocytic leukemia mostly reflected lymphoma, not autoimmunity.

TRB amplification used roughly 250 ng of peripheral blood genomic DNA. This CDR3 contains 14 residues. Germline assignment: CDR1 GTSNPN and CDR2 SVGIG (reference sequence). One tube held mixed TRB-A and TRB-B primer pools for touch-down PCR. After re-calling the multiplex PCR reads, TCRdb lists one entry per CDR3 protein, DNA absent. This repertoire includes about 6,800 distinct CDR3 sequences. In regard to this clonotype: Its antigen is undetermined.

The clonotype was recovered from a human donor with an autoimmune cytopenia or autoimmune hepatitis (not recorded which). Sequencing input: peripheral blood. This rearrangement joins TRBV30 to TRBJ1-6; TCRdb selects TRBD1, and the lack of DNA leaves this call unchecked. The CDR3 sequence: CAWSVGRSTSPLHF. The variable domain in full, with the rest retrieved from reference TRBV30 and TRBJ1-6, is SQTIHQWPATLVQPVGSPLSLECTVEGTSNPNLYWYRQAAGRGLQLLFYSVGIGQISSEVPQNLSASRPQDRQFILSSKKLLLSDSGFYLCAWSVGRSTSPLHFGNGTRLTVT.